The rows below give T cell receptor beta chains drawn from one sample of a study of T-cell memory formation after mild COVID-19. TCRdb called the 5' RACE reads again in MiXCR, with one record for every CDR3 protein. This table holds about 560,000 distinct CDR3 sequences, around 15% found once. Sample: PBMCs or a T cell subset sorted from them (not recorded which). These receptors all stem from an adult woman who had mild COVID-19 (a few samples of this study predate the infection). Cell type and time point are not known. Both conserved end residues are part of each CDR3. Fields, in order: J gene, D gene, V gene, clone size, CDR3 protein, CDR3 DNA. D genes are given only for firm matches. The size of a clone is reported for some rows only, either as once, few or many, or as a class for expanded clones.

>TRBJ1-2|.|TRBV2|few
CASEAGSVYGYTF
TGTGCCAGCGAGGCAGGGAGCGTCTATGGCTACACCTTC
>TRBJ2-3|.|TRBV12-3/TRBV12-4|few
CASSRRGRDDTQYF
TGTGCCAGCAGTCGAAGGGGCCGGGACGATACGCAGTATTTT
>TRBJ1-6|.|TRBV7-2|.
CASSLQGTNSPLHF
TGTGCCAGCAGCCTCCAGGGTACTAATTCACCCCTCCACTTT
>TRBJ2-7|TRBD2|TRBV11-2|.
CASSLALGLAGYEQYF
TGTGCCAGCAGCTTAGCCCTCGGACTAGCGGGTTACGAGCAGTACTTC
>TRBJ1-4|.|TRBV20-1|.
CSARDWGDDEKLFF
TGCAGTGCTAGAGATTGGGGGGATGATGAAAAACTGTTTTTT
>TRBJ2-3|.|TRBV13|.
CASTFGLTDTQYF
TGTGCCAGCACCTTCGGCCTCACAGATACGCAGTATTTT
>TRBJ1-1|.|TRBV7-6|.
CASSLALGIGQKNTEAFF
TGTGCCAGCAGCTTAGCGCTTGGAATTGGACAGAAGAACACTGAAGCTTTCTTT
>TRBJ2-7|TRBD1|TRBV5-6|few
CASSLGDRVFYEQYF
TGTGCCAGCAGCTTAGGGGACAGGGTCTTCTACGAGCAGTACTTC
>TRBJ2-1|TRBD2|TRBV29-1|few
CSPQGLAGVEQFF
TGCAGCCCACAGGGACTAGCGGGAGTTGAGCAGTTCTTC
>TRBJ2-7|TRBD2|TRBV3-1|few
CASSQDWGGEQYF
TGTGCCAGCAGCCAAGACTGGGGGGGCGAGCAGTACTTC
>TRBJ2-2|.|TRBV7-9|.
CASSQTGSGELFF
TGTGCCAGCAGCCAAACAGGGTCCGGGGAGCTGTTTTTT
>TRBJ2-5|.|TRBV4-1|.
CASSQGGRKGETQYF
TGCGCCAGCAGCCAAGGAGGTCGAAAGGGGGAGACCCAGTACTTC
>TRBJ2-1|.|TRBV7-2|.
CASSLLIQGNEQFF
TGTGCCAGCAGCTTATTGATCCAAGGGAATGAGCAGTTCTTC
>TRBJ2-7|.|TRBV12-3/TRBV12-4|once
CASSQLGYQQYF
TGTGCCAGCAGCCAGTTAGGGTACCAGCAGTACTTC
>TRBJ2-5|TRBD1|TRBV5-1|many
CASNEGAFYVQETQYF
TGCGCCAGCAACGAGGGGGCCTTCTATGTCCAAGAGACCCAGTACTTC
>TRBJ2-5|TRBD2|TRBV6-2/TRBV6-3|.
CASSSRSGGLQETQYF
TGTGCCAGCAGCTCCCGTAGCGGGGGGCTACAAGAGACCCAGTACTTC
>TRBJ1-1|TRBD1|TRBV14|.
CASSPLDRGDTEAFF
TGTGCCAGCAGCCCGTTGGACAGGGGGGACACTGAAGCTTTCTTT
>TRBJ2-5|.|TRBV12-3/TRBV12-4|.
CASSSLGAWAETQYF
TGTGCCAGCAGTTCCCTGGGGGCCTGGGCGGAGACCCAGTACTTC
>TRBJ2-1|.|TRBV7-9|few
CASRGPGQASNYNEQFF
TGTGCCAGCAGGGGCCCCGGTCAGGCATCGAACTACAATGAGCAGTTCTTC
>TRBJ1-1|TRBD1|TRBV5-5|.
CASSRTGIGAEAFF
TGTGCCAGCAGCCGGACAGGGATTGGCGCTGAAGCTTTCTTT
>TRBJ2-7|TRBD2|TRBV12-3/TRBV12-4|.
CASTEGLAGGHEQYF
TGTGCCAGCACCGAGGGACTAGCGGGGGGGCACGAGCAGTACTTC
>TRBJ2-7|TRBD2|TRBV11-3|few
CASSAEPGLAARSYEQYF
TGTGCCAGCAGCGCCGAACCGGGACTAGCGGCGCGATCCTACGAGCAGTACTTC
>TRBJ2-7|.|TRBV12-3/TRBV12-4|few
CASSLGTFWSYEQYF
TGTGCCAGCAGTTTAGGGACGTTTTGGAGCTACGAGCAGTACTTC
>TRBJ2-1|.|TRBV15|few
CATSRDEAPSSYNEQFF
TGTGCCACCAGCAGAGATGAAGCCCCGAGCTCCTACAATGAGCAGTTCTTC
>TRBJ2-2|.|TRBV9|many
CASSVGVTGNTGELFF
TGTGCCAGCAGCGTAGGCGTGACAGGAAACACCGGGGAGCTGTTTTTT
>TRBJ1-3|.|TRBV3-1|many
CASSPGLSGNTIYF
TGTGCCAGCAGCCCAGGGCTTTCTGGAAACACCATATATTTT
>TRBJ1-5|.|TRBV9|few
CASSDGDAVNQPQHF
TGTGCCAGCAGCGATGGAGACGCAGTGAATCAGCCCCAGCATTTT
>TRBJ2-5|.|TRBV5-1|.
CASSLGPRDVETQYF
TGCGCCAGCAGCTTGGGTCCCAGGGATGTCGAGACCCAGTACTTC
>TRBJ1-2|.|TRBV7-9|.
CASSLDLVGYGYTF
TGTGCCAGCAGCTTAGATCTAGTTGGCTATGGCTACACCTTC
>TRBJ1-1|.|TRBV12-3/TRBV12-4|.
CASSLGGSPRNTEAFF
TGTGCCAGCAGTTTAGGGGGGTCCCCTCGGAACACTGAAGCTTTCTTT
>TRBJ2-5|TRBD2|TRBV7-6|.
CASSRGGGLQETQYF
TGTGCCAGCAGCCGGGGGGGGGGACTTCAAGAGACCCAGTACTTC
>TRBJ2-7|.|TRBV28|few
CASSRRQSYEQYF
TGTGCCAGCAGCCGAAGACAGTCCTACGAGCAGTACTTC
>TRBJ2-5|.|TRBV29-1|few
CSVGNRQETQYF
TGCAGCGTTGGGAACAGACAAGAGACCCAGTACTTC
>TRBJ2-2|.|TRBV9|few
CASNPYGPGELFF
TGTGCCAGCAACCCTTACGGGCCCGGGGAGCTGTTTTTT
>TRBJ1-5|.|TRBV24-1|.
CATSDHGESQPQHF
TGTGCCACCAGTGATCATGGGGAGAGCCAGCCCCAGCATTTT
>TRBJ2-2|.|TRBV6-5|.
CAISEVNTGELFF
TGTGCCATCAGTGAAGTTAACACAGGGGAGCTGTTTTTT
>TRBJ2-3|TRBD2|TRBV3-1|few
CASSGFGGEGSPTDTQYF
TGTGCCAGCAGCGGGTTTGGTGGGGAGGGATCACCCACAGATACGCAGTATTTT
>TRBJ2-3|.|TRBV2|few
CASIQGTQYF
TGTGCCAGTATACAGGGTACGCAGTATTTT
>TRBJ2-7|.|TRBV27|few
CASSVLGRSEQYF
TGTGCCAGCAGTGTGCTCGGGCGCTCCGAGCAGTACTTC
>TRBJ2-1|.|TRBV6-4|few
CASSAGEGEQFF
TGTGCCAGCAGTGCAGGGGAAGGTGAGCAGTTCTTC
>TRBJ2-3|TRBD2|TRBV7-9|.
CASSKMAGVADTQYF
TGTGCCAGCAGCAAAATGGCGGGAGTGGCAGATACGCAGTATTTT
>TRBJ1-1|.|TRBV16|few
CASSQSSVRYTEAFF
TGTGCCAGCAGCCAATCGTCGGTTCGGTACACTGAAGCTTTCTTT
>TRBJ1-2|TRBD1|TRBV24-1|.
CATSESGQGAYYTF
TGTGCCACCAGTGAATCGGGACAGGGGGCATACTACACCTTC
>TRBJ2-1|.|TRBV7-3|.
CASSFVARDEQFF
TGTGCCAGCAGCTTCGTAGCGAGGGATGAGCAGTTCTTC
>TRBJ2-7|.|TRBV10-3|many
CAIFPRDTHEQYF
TGTGCCATTTTTCCTCGGGACACCCACGAGCAGTACTTC
>TRBJ2-1|TRBD2|TRBV20-1|many
CSAPSGTSGDNEQFF
TGCAGTGCCCCCTCCGGGACTAGCGGCGACAATGAGCAGTTCTTC
>TRBJ2-7|TRBD1|TRBV10-3|.
CAISEEGTGGREQYF
TGTGCCATCAGCGAAGAGGGGACAGGGGGTAGGGAGCAGTACTTC
>TRBJ2-4|TRBD1|TRBV30|few
CAWSAPRQGVAKNIQYF
TGTGCCTGGAGTGCCCCGAGACAGGGGGTAGCCAAAAACATTCAGTACTTC
>TRBJ2-7|.|TRBV5-5|.
CASSWEYSSSYEQYF
TGTGCCAGCAGCTGGGAATATTCTAGCTCCTACGAGCAGTACTTC
>TRBJ1-2|.|TRBV7-6|few
CASSPGTSRGYGYTF
TGTGCCAGCAGCCCAGGGACTTCCCGGGGGTATGGCTACACCTTC
>TRBJ1-5|.|TRBV21-1|.
CASRGLWAQHF
TGTGCCAGCAGGGGGCTGTGGGCCCAGCATTTT
>TRBJ1-2|.|TRBV3-1|few
CASSPFDRPGYGYTF
TGTGCCAGCAGCCCGTTCGACAGGCCCGGCTATGGCTACACCTTC
>TRBJ2-1|.|TRBV7-9|.
CASSLATYGDEQFF
TGTGCCAGCAGCTTAGCGACATACGGGGATGAGCAGTTCTTC
>TRBJ2-1|.|TRBV7-2|few
CASSIGQGPNEQFF
TGTGCCAGCAGCATCGGGCAGGGACCGAATGAGCAGTTCTTC
>TRBJ2-3|TRBD2|TRBV5-5|few
CASSLGLAAGDTQYF
TGTGCCAGCAGCTTGGGTCTAGCGGCGGGGGATACGCAGTATTTT
>TRBJ2-7|TRBD1|TRBV27|once
CASSSPGQGLGEQYF
TGTGCCAGCAGTTCACCGGGACAGGGTCTCGGCGAGCAGTACTTC
>TRBJ1-2|.|TRBV11-2|few
CASSKELGEGYTF
TGTGCCAGCAGCAAGGAGTTGGGCGAGGGCTACACCTTC
>TRBJ2-1|.|TRBV12-3/TRBV12-4|many
CASSPLGGRERNEQFF
TGTGCCAGCAGCCCACTAGGGGGGCGGGAGCGTAATGAGCAGTTCTTC
>TRBJ2-3|TRBD2|TRBV6-2/TRBV6-3|few
CASSDTVAGGPGDTQYF
TGTGCCAGCAGCGACACCGTAGCGGGAGGGCCAGGAGATACGCAGTATTTT